Following are 21 T cell receptor beta chains from one sample sequenced in a study of CD8+ T cells in alopecia areata. Sequencing used cDNA as its template, made by extracting RNA and reverse transcribing it. Repertoires were generated with immunoSEQ multiplex PCR, while TCRdb's copy carries only in-frame clones and drops some. Among 7,000 or so clones, around three fifths were seen once, and the ten largest hold 10% to 15%. Sample treatment: oral pan-JAK inhibitor, 5-10 mg twice daily. As part of sample collection, lesional scalp punch biopsies and peripheral blood were taken from alopecia areata patients. This material consisted of skin, taken at week 4, from a patient treated with tofacitinib. The receptors were gathered from a human donor with alopecia areata.

The V call is TRBV21-1, the J call TRBJ1-2. TRBV21-1 is described as a pseudogene. The length of the CDR3 is 16 residues. CDR3 protein: CASSLKLATKTYGYTF. CDR3 sequence (DNA): TGTGCCAGCAGTTTAAAGTTAGCTACAAAGACCTATGGCTACACCTTC.

The chain's CDR3 is CASSHHPGEQYF. CDR3 bases: TGTGCCAGCAGTCACCACCCGGGCGAGCAGTACTTC. J is TRBJ2-7 and V is TRBV27; D unresolved. The CDR3 totals 12 residues. The V end lost 5 bases, the J end lost 6 bases, and 11 bases lay between the germline ends. From germline, CDR1 is MNHEY and CDR2 SMNVEV (reference sequence).

This clone was observed a handful of times. This sequence joins TRBV30 and TRBJ2-5; 12 bases are a match to TRBD1. This CDR3 comprises 16 residues. Trimming removed 3 bases from V and 5 bases from J; junction bases left unmatched: 10. Looked up from germline, CDR1 is GTSNPN and CDR2 is SVGIG (reference sequence). The CDR3 spells CAWRSAGTGGRETQYF. CDR3 coding DNA: TGTGCCTGGAGGTCTGCCGGGACAGGGGGCCGGGAGACCCAGTACTTC.

This clone was recorded a few times. The chain joins TRBV7-7 to TRBJ2-5; TRBD2 matches 13 bases. Germline values: CDR1 SSHAT, CDR2 FNYEAQ (reference sequence). This CDR3 has 16 residues. J was trimmed by 8 bases and V by 5 bases; bases with no gene match: 11. In DNA, the CDR3 is TGTGCCAGCAGCCATGGGACTAGCGGGGTTTCTCGTACCCAGTACTTC. Its protein is CASSHGTSGVSRTQYF.

This clone was observed a handful of times. The rearrangement joins TRBV28 to TRBJ2-6, with D perhaps matching TRBD2 (6 bases). CDR1 and CDR2 (germline): MDHEN, SYDVKM. The V gene lost 3 bases and the J gene lost 4 bases, with 16 bases spanning the gap. CDR3 length: 17 residues. The CDR3 DNA is TGTGCCAGCAGTTTTAGGGACTCCTACCTCGGGGCCAACGTCCTGACTTTC. Translation: CASSFRDSYLGANVLTF.

This clone was seen a handful of times. This rearrangement joins TRBV15 to TRBJ2-1; TRBD2 aligns across 14 bases. V shed 5 bases and J 6 bases; nucleotides not matched to a gene: 12. The CDR3 loop spans 18 amino acids. CDR1 is LNHNV, CDR2 YYDKDF, per germline (reference sequence). The CDR3 here is CATSATSGGARFFNEQFF. CDR3 bases: TGTGCCACCAGCGCGACTAGCGGGGGGGCACGTTTTTTCAATGAGCAGTTCTTC.

This clone is classed as large (0.1 to 1%). The gene calls are TRBV11-2 and TRBJ2-5, with unresolved D. CDR3 length: 14 amino acids. In germline, CDR1 is SGHAT, CDR2 FQNNGV. V was trimmed by 2 bases and J by 1 base, leaving 8 bases between them. Here the CDR3 DNA reads TGTGCCAGCAGCTTAATTGGCCTCCAAGAGACCCAGTACTTC. This encodes CASSLIGLQETQYF.

Only one count was recorded for this clone. The chain couples TRBV10-3 to TRBJ2-3; 10 bases fit TRBD2. CDR3 length equals 17 residues. With 2 bases clipped from V and 5 bases from J, the junction kept 10 bases outside the gene matches. Germline CDR1 and CDR2: ENHRY and SYGVKD. The CDR3 nucleotides are TGTGCCATCAGTGAGGATTGGGCTAGCGGGGGTATAGATACGCAGTATTTT. It specifies CAISEDWASGGIDTQYF.

The table lists this clone with a count of one. This chain connects TRBV5-4 to TRBJ2-2; 8 nucleotides line up with TRBD2. V gave up 3 bases and J gave up 0 bases; unmatched junction bases: 1. Germline V gives CDR1 SGHNT, CDR2 YYREEE (reference sequence). The CDR3 is made up of 15 amino acids. The CDR3 loop is CASSSTSANTGELFF. The CDR3 nucleotides are TGTGCCAGCAGCTCGACTAGCGCGAACACCGGGGAGCTGTTTTTT.

J is TRBJ1-1 and V is TRBV7-2, with D perhaps TRBD1 (6 bases). Germline CDR1 is SGHTA and CDR2 is FQGNSA. The CDR3 extends over 13 amino acids. Between the trimmed V and J ends, which lost 5 bases and 8 bases, there was a span of 15 bases. CDR3 DNA: TGTGCCAGCAGCCTAAACAGGGCCCGCGAAGCTTTCTTT. It yields the protein CASSLNRAREAFF. Drawing the rest from reference TRBV7-2 and TRBJ1-1, the complete variable domain is GAGVSQSPSNKVTEKGKDVELRCDPISGHTALYWYRQSLGQGLEFLIYFQGNSAPDKSGLPSDRFSAERTGGSVSTLTIQRTQQEDSAVYLCASSLNRAREAFFGQGTRLTVV.

The chain is built from TRBV18 and TRBJ1-1; 9 bases match TRBD1. Germline V lookup: CDR1 KGHSH, CDR2 LQKENI. The V gene end was trimmed by 4 bases and the J gene end by 6 bases; junction bases not matched to a gene: 9. This CDR3 region has 15 residues. CDR3 protein: CASSQMTGGDPEAFF. CDR3 nucleotide sequence: TGTGCCAGCTCACAGATGACAGGGGGGGACCCTGAAGCTTTCTTT.

The V and J genes are TRBV20-1 and TRBJ2-1; D is possibly TRBD1 or TRBD2 (6 bases each). The CDR3 has 11 residues. V lost 6 bases and J lost 13, with 16 bases in between. Per germline, CDR1 DFQATT and CDR2 SNEGSKA (reference sequence). This chain's CDR3 is CSARKGGLQFF. Here the CDR3 DNA reads TGCAGTGCCCGAAAGGGGGGACTTCAGTTCTTC.

The chain couples TRBV30 to TRBJ2-1; a weak D match, TRBD1 (7 bases). Germline values: CDR1 GTSNPN, CDR2 SVGIG (reference sequence). V lost 4 bases and J 9 bases, leaving 19 bases between the germline ends. This CDR3 is built from 14 residues. The CDR3 DNA reads TGTGCCTGGATACCCTCGCACAGGGGAGGTGAGCAGTTCTTC. Residues: CAWIPSHRGGEQFF.

The chain joins TRBV6-5 to TRBJ1-2; weak D call: TRBD1 (5 bases). The CDR3 totals 12 residues. Germline V gene sequence: CDR1 MNHEY, CDR2 SVGAGI. V was cut by 4 bases and J by 8 bases, with 11 bases left in between. The DNA of the CDR3 is TGTGCCAGCAGTTCTCGACAGAGGGGCTACACCTTC. Translation: CASSSRQRGYTF.

The chain joins TRBV19 to TRBJ2-7, with TRBD1 as a possible D gene (5 bases). Germline V lookup: CDR1 LNHDA, CDR2 SQIVND (reference sequence). This CDR3 contains 14 residues. Trimming took 3 bases from V and 6 from J, leaving 15 bases between them. This CDR3 is CASSILPGRGEQYF. In DNA, the CDR3 is TGTGCCAGTAGTATTTTGCCAGGGCGAGGCGAGCAGTACTTC.

The rearrangement joins TRBV5-1 to TRBJ2-5; D is ambiguous. Germline CDR1 reads SGHRS; CDR2 reads YFSETQ. Trimming cost V 2 bases and J 3 bases, with 11 bases left between them. This CDR3 region has 14 residues. The CDR3 reads CASSLALSKETQYF. The CDR3 DNA follows: TGCGCCAGCAGCTTAGCTCTGTCCAAAGAGACCCAGTACTTC.

This chain joins TRBV19 and TRBJ2-4; 8 nucleotides agree with TRBD1. Trimming cost V 6 bases and J 6 bases; bases outside gene matches: 7. This CDR3 is built from 14 residues. The germline gives CDR1 LNHDA, CDR2 SQIVND (reference sequence). CDR3 coding DNA: TGTGCCAGTAGACCAGGGGGCCTACTAAACATTCAGTACTTC. The encoded protein is CASRPGGLLNIQYF. Supplemented by reference TRBV19 and TRBJ2-4, the full variable domain reads DGGITQSPKYLFRKEGQNVTLSCEQNLNHDAMYWYRQDPGQGLRLIYYSQIVNDFQKGDIAEGYSVSREKKESFPLTVTSAQKNPTAFYLCASRPGGLLNIQYFGAGTRLSVL.

The V call is TRBV7-2, the J call TRBJ2-3, with D maybe TRBD2 (6 bases). The germline CDR1 and CDR2 sequences are SGHTA and FQGNSA. The CDR3 totals 17 residues. The V end lost 2 bases, the J end lost 0 bases, and 15 bases lay between the germline ends. The CDR3 region has the DNA TGTGCCAGCAGCTTAAGGGTTCGGGGGTTAAGCACAGATACGCAGTATTTT. Translation: CASSLRVRGLSTDTQYF.

V is TRBV5-4 and J is TRBJ2-1; 13 bases are shared with TRBD2. The CDR3 consists of 15 residues. V gave up 3 bases and J gave up 9 bases; unmatched junction bases: 6. Germline CDR1 SGHNT, CDR2 YYREEE (reference sequence). The CDR3, as DNA: TGTGCCAGCAGCTCAACTAGCGGGGGGGCCGCTGAGCAGTTCTTC. It is translated as CASSSTSGGAAEQFF.

This chain joins TRBV5-1 and TRBJ2-3; D not certain. Looked up from germline, CDR1 is SGHRS and CDR2 is YFSETQ. V dropped 1 base and J dropped 3 bases, with 0 bases sitting between them. The CDR3 has 11 residues. The DNA of the CDR3 is TGCGCCAGCAGCTTGACAGATACGCAGTATTTT. Protein sequence: CASSLTDTQYF.

This clone was seen a few times. V usage is TRBV27 and J usage is TRBJ2-1; 11 nucleotides agree with TRBD2. This CDR3 is 17 amino acids long. J lost 7 bases, V lost 5 bases, and 13 bases had no gene match. The germline V gene encodes CDR1 MNHEY and CDR2 SMNVEV (reference sequence). CDR3 DNA sequence: TGTGCCAGCAGTACCCTAATACTAGCGGGAGTCGTGAATGAGCAGTTCTTC. Translating gives CASSTLILAGVVNEQFF.